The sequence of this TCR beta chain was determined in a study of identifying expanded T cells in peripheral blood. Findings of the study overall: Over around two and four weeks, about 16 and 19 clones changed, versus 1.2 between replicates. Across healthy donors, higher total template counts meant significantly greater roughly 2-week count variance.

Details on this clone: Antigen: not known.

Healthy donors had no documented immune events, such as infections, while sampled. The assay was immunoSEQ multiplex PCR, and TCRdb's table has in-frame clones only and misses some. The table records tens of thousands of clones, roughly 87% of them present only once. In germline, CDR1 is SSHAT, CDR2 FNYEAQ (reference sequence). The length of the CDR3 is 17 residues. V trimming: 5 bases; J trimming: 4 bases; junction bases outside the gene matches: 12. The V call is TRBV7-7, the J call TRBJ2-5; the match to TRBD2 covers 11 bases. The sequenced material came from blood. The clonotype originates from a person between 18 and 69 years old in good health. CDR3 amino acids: CASSTRRLAGGLETQYF. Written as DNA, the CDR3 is TGTGCCAGCAGCACTAGGCGGCTAGCGGGGGGACTAGAGACCCAGTACTTC.